These 15 T cell receptor beta chains came from one sample sequenced in a study of blood T cell repertoires in COVID-19. This table comes from immunoSEQ multiplex PCR, and its TCRdb copy is limited to in-frame clones, with some not included. This table holds 45,000 or so clones, roughly 82% found once. The sequenced material came from peripheral blood. The receptors come from a woman aged 55-75 years with acute or convalescent COVID-19.

The chain recombines TRBV24-1 with TRBJ1-1; 9 bases map to TRBD1. V gave up 4 bases and J gave up 3 bases; unmatched junction bases: 8. Germline loops: CDR1 KGHDR, CDR2 SFDVKD. CDR3 length: 16 residues. CDR3 in DNA: TGTGCCACCAGTGACGGGACAGGGCGGGATCACACTGAAGCTTTCTTT. Encoded protein: CATSDGTGRDHTEAFF.

The sample holds one count of this clone. V usage is TRBV6-6 and J usage is TRBJ2-1; 7 bases are a match to TRBD2. This CDR3 is 16 amino acids long. The V segment lost 4 bases and the J segment 6 bases; nucleotides outside the gene matches: 12. Germline-derived CDR1 and CDR2 are MNHNY and SVGAGI (reference sequence). The CDR3 spells CASSSPGGLVSNEQFF. CDR3 coding DNA: TGTGCCAGCAGTTCCCCGGGCGGACTAGTATCCAATGAGCAGTTCTTC.

The chain uses TRBV6-5 and TRBJ1-3; 9 bases map to TRBD1. The trim removed 2 bases at V and 8 bases at J, leaving 10 bases unmatched. In germline, CDR1 is MNHEY, CDR2 SVGAGI. This CDR3 contains 16 residues. The CDR3 DNA follows: TGTGCCAGCAGTTACAACTACTATGGACAGGGGTACACCATATATTTT. It codes for CASSYNYYGQGYTIYF.

The rearrangement uses TRBV27 and TRBJ2-2; D gene uncertain. From germline, CDR1 is MNHEY and CDR2 SMNVEV (reference sequence). V dropped 3 bases and J dropped 6 bases, with 14 bases sitting between them. The CDR3 is 15 residues long. For the CDR3, the DNA is TGTGCCAGCAGTTTCGGGTCAAGAAAGCCCGGGGAGCTGTTTTTT. Protein product: CASSFGSRKPGELFF.

V usage is TRBV19 and J usage is TRBJ1-1; the D is unclear. Germline assignment: CDR1 LNHDA and CDR2 SQIVND (reference sequence). CDR3 size: 15 residues. V lost 1 base and J lost 4, with 13 bases in between. The CDR3 nucleotides are TGTGCCAGTAGTATAGTCACCGGTGGGCCCACTGAAGCTTTCTTT. Encoded protein: CASSIVTGGPTEAFF. Drawing the rest from reference TRBV19 and TRBJ1-1, the complete variable domain is DGGITQSPKYLFRKEGQNVTLSCEQNLNHDAMYWYRQDPGQGLRLIYYSQIVNDFQKGDIAEGYSVSREKKESFPLTVTSAQKNPTAFYLCASSIVTGGPTEAFFGQGTRLTVV.

This clone appeared once. V gene TRBV6-1 combines with J gene TRBJ2-7; weak D call: TRBD2 (6 bases). This CDR3 is built from 13 residues. CDR1 MNHNS and CDR2 SASEGT come from the germline V gene. V was trimmed by 2 bases and J by 5 bases, leaving 10 bases between them. CDR3 protein: CASSETGRNEQYF. As DNA, the CDR3 is TGTGCCAGCAGTGAAACGGGGAGGAACGAGCAGTACTTC.

V is TRBV15 and J is TRBJ2-1; TRBD2 matches at 10 bases. Germline loops: CDR1 LNHNV, CDR2 YYDKDF (reference sequence). Trimming at V came to 1 base and at J to 4 bases, leaving 10 bases not matched to a gene. The CDR3 totals 18 residues. The CDR3, as DNA: TGTGCCACCAGCAGAGTCTTGGTAGCGGGGGGCCGTTACAATGAGCAGTTCTTC. Its protein product is CATSRVLVAGGRYNEQFF.

V and J are TRBV7-2 and TRBJ1-1; TRBD1 aligns across 8 bases. V lost 1 base to trimming and J lost 7 bases; unmatched junction nucleotides: 8. Germline assignment: CDR1 SGHTA and CDR2 FQGNSA. This CDR3 is 15 amino acids long. The CDR3 DNA reads as TGTGCCAGCAGCTTAGTGGTCAGGGGGCTTGGTGAAGCTTTCTTT. The encoded protein is CASSLVVRGLGEAFF.

This clone was seen just once. V is TRBV14 and J is TRBJ2-5; 10 bases map to TRBD2. The CDR3 is 15 amino acids. CDR1 SGHDN and CDR2 FVKESK come from the germline V gene. The junction had 9 bases not matched to a gene; V was cut back by 4 bases and J by 7 bases. In DNA, the CDR3 is TGTGCCAGCAGCCGAGCTAGCGGGAGTCTTGGGACCCAGTACTTC. Encoded protein: CASSRASGSLGTQYF.

The chain links TRBV6-6 to TRBJ1-2; a possible D gene is TRBD1 (5 bases). The CDR3 is made up of 15 amino acids. V gave up 2 bases and J gave up 4 bases, with 14 bases separating them. Germline lookup yields CDR1 MNHNY and CDR2 SVGAGI (reference sequence). CDR3 bases: TGTGCCAGCAGTTACACCCGGACATCCGCCTATGGCTACACCTTC. Its protein is CASSYTRTSAYGYTF.

V and J are TRBV21-1 and TRBJ1-1; the D call TRBD1 from the table was never checked on the DNA. TRBV21-1 is a pseudogene locus. The CDR3 runs to 14 residues. The CDR3 sequence is CASTPQKVVTEAFF. The CDR3 DNA sequence: TGTGCCAGCACCCCACAGAAGGTGGTCACTGAAGCTTTCTTT.

V gene TRBV18 combines with J gene TRBJ1-2, with D possibly TRBD1 on 6 matching bases. There are 15 residues in the CDR3. In germline, CDR1 is KGHSH, CDR2 LQKENI. The ends were cut back, 3 bases at V and 4 bases at J, with 15 bases in the middle. CDR3 residues: CASSPETGRGYGYTF. CDR3 in DNA: TGTGCCAGCTCACCCGAGACAGGAAGGGGCTATGGCTACACCTTC.

This clone was seen just once. J is TRBJ2-7 and V is TRBV3-1 (or the pseudogene TRBV3-2); D is unresolved. Germline CDR1 and CDR2: LGHDT and YNNKEL (reference sequence). The CDR3 runs 14 residues. Trimming removed 6 bases at V and 2 bases at J, with 14 bases between. CDR3 nucleotide sequence: TGTGCCAGCAGTTCTACGGGTCGCCCCTACGAGCAGTACTTC. As protein: CASSSTGRPYEQYF.

V usage is TRBV5-5 and J usage is TRBJ1-4; 9 bases are a match to TRBD1. With V trimmed by 5 bases and J by 12 bases, 14 bases remained unmatched. CDR3 length: 15 amino acids. Looked up from germline, CDR1 is SGHKS and CDR2 is YYEKEE (reference sequence). DNA of the CDR3: TGTGCCAGCAGACGATCCGGGACAGGGCCGCCGGAACTGTTTTTT. Its translation is CASRRSGTGPPELFF.

The sample holds a few counts of this clone. The chain links TRBV3-1 (or the pseudogene TRBV3-2) to TRBJ1-2, with 8 bases matching TRBD1. V lost 4 bases and J lost 8; bases outside the gene matches: 9. Per the germline V gene, CDR1 is LGHDT and CDR2 is YNNKEL (reference sequence). The CDR3 has 14 residues. The CDR3 DNA is TGTGCCAGCAGCCGAACCCCAGGGGGCCAGGGCTACACCTTC. Its protein is CASSRTPGGQGYTF.